The 28 T cell receptor beta chains given below trace back to one sample, sequenced in a study of cytomegalovirus exposure and HLA in healthy donors (dated by TCRdb to the late 2010s). The receptor library was made with the immunoSEQ multiplex PCR assay. For the multiplex PCR, a mixture combining 60 forward primers for TCR Vbeta segments and 13 reverse primers for TCR Jbeta segments was used. Entries here come from immuneACCESS through TCRdb and include only in-frame sequences with V and J called. Some clones fail to appear in such tables; in the studies checked, an unresolved V gene covers under half of the shortfall, and the cause of the remainder is unknown. The sample table lists roughly 52,000 clones, 70% to 80% of them with a count of one. The ten largest clones take up over 1.1% of the sample. The sample taken for sequencing was PBMCs. The receptors here all came from a female donor in good health and CMV-seronegative.

The V and J genes are TRBV7-9 and TRBJ2-7; 9 bases are shared with TRBD1. CDR1 is SEHNR and CDR2 is FQNEAQ in the germline V gene (reference sequence). The V gene end was trimmed by 5 bases and the J gene end by 7 bases; junction bases not matched to a gene: 9. This CDR3 has 14 residues. The CDR3 loop is CASSRGQGIMEQYF. Written as DNA, the CDR3 is TGTGCCAGCAGCCGGGGACAGGGAATTATGGAGCAGTACTTC.

This clone has a single count. The rearrangement links TRBV10-3 to TRBJ2-5; 7 positions match TRBD2. The CDR3 runs to 13 residues. Per germline, CDR1 ENHRY and CDR2 SYGVKD. Trimming at V came to 10 bases and at J to 1 base, leaving 6 bases not matched to a gene. CDR3 region: CATARTSQETQYF. The CDR3 nucleotides are TGTGCCACCGCCCGGACTAGCCAAGAGACCCAGTACTTC.

V usage is TRBV28 and J usage is TRBJ2-4; 11 bases are a match to TRBD1. V shed 5 bases, J shed 1 base, and the junction held 7 bases outside the gene matches. Looked up from germline, CDR1 is MDHEN and CDR2 is SYDVKM. The CDR3 sequence is 17 residues long. This chain's CDR3 is CASSQAGQGAAKNIQYF. DNA of the CDR3: TGTGCCAGCAGTCAAGCTGGACAGGGGGCGGCCAAAAACATTCAGTACTTC.

V is TRBV5-4 and J is TRBJ2-6; D may be TRBD1 (5 bases). The germline V gene encodes CDR1 SGHNT and CDR2 YYREEE (reference sequence). This CDR3 has 17 residues. Between the trimmed V and J ends, which lost 1 base and 0 bases, there was a span of 11 bases. The CDR3 loop reads CASSLNQGSSGANVLTF. The CDR3, as DNA: TGTGCCAGCAGCTTGAACCAGGGCAGCTCTGGGGCCAACGTCCTGACTTTC.

The V call is TRBV7-3, the J call TRBJ2-7; 9 positions agree with TRBD2. The CDR3 is made up of 14 amino acids. Trimming cost V 6 bases and J 5 bases; bases outside gene matches: 8. Germline CDR1 is SGHTA and CDR2 is FQGTGA. In nucleotides, the CDR3 is TGTGCCAGCAGTCAAGGCGGGGGGGCCGACGAGCAGTACTTC. It translates to CASSQGGGADEQYF.

The chain recombines TRBV6-5 with TRBJ1-6; TRBD1 agrees at 8 bases. Germline V CDR1 and CDR2: MNHEY, SVGAGI. This CDR3 is 15 amino acids long. The J segment lost 8 bases and the V segment lost 5 bases, leaving 8 bases of the junction unmatched. DNA for the CDR3: TGTGCCAGCAGTCCTGGACAGGGCGGGTATTCACCCCTCCACTTT. Residues: CASSPGQGGYSPLHF.

The rearrangement uses TRBV5-1 and TRBJ1-1; D remains ambiguous. The V end was cut by 4 bases, the J end by 0 bases, with 19 bases between. CDR1 SGHRS and CDR2 YFSETQ come from the germline V gene. The CDR3 consists of 17 residues. The CDR3 DNA reads as TGCGCCAGCAGCCGTTACACGAAAGGAGAGGTGAACACTGAAGCTTTCTTT. Residues: CASSRYTKGEVNTEAFF.

This clone was found a few times. The chain is built from TRBV6-5 and TRBJ1-2, with D possibly matching TRBD1 (6 bases). The CDR3 extends over 13 amino acids. The V and J ends lost 2 bases and 4 bases respectively, with 8 bases between them. Germline V gives CDR1 MNHEY, CDR2 SVGAGI. The CDR3 sequence: CASSYGRGYGYTF. CDR3 bases: TGTGCCAGCAGTTACGGCAGGGGCTATGGCTACACCTTC.

The V gene is TRBV27, the J gene TRBJ1-1; TRBD1 matches at 8 bases. The CDR3 is 19 residues long. Germline CDR1 MNHEY, CDR2 SMNVEV (reference sequence). With 0 bases clipped from V and 1 base from J, the junction kept 13 bases outside the gene matches. This chain's CDR3 is CASSLSAILSGGANTEAFF. CDR3 coding DNA: TGTGCCAGCAGTTTATCTGCAATACTATCAGGGGGCGCGAACACTGAAGCTTTCTTT.

The rearrangement links TRBV6-1 to TRBJ2-2; TRBD1 matches at 7 bases. Germline V gene lookup returns CDR1 MNHNS and CDR2 SASEGT. After removal of 7 bases from V and 6 bases from J, the junction contained 8 bases not matched to a gene. There are 14 residues in the CDR3. This chain's CDR3 is CASTRGGSAGELFF. The CDR3 DNA follows: TGTGCCAGCACTAGAGGGGGCTCCGCCGGGGAGCTGTTTTTT.

V usage is TRBV6-1 and J usage is TRBJ1-1, with 9 bases aligning to TRBD1. The germline V gene has CDR1 MNHNS and CDR2 SASEGT. V was pared by 7 bases and J by 6 bases, with 9 bases of the junction left unmatched. The CDR3 has 14 amino acids. The CDR3 DNA is TGTGCCAGCATCATACGGACAGGGGAGCCTGAAGCTTTCTTT. It is translated as CASIIRTGEPEAFF.

V gene TRBV27 combines with J gene TRBJ1-2; the D is unclear. Per germline, CDR1 MNHEY and CDR2 SMNVEV (reference sequence). The CDR3 totals 15 residues. The ends were cut back, 3 bases at V and 7 bases at J, with 18 bases in the middle. This chain's CDR3 is CASSFSIRDIGGYTF. In nucleotides, the CDR3 is TGTGCCAGCAGTTTCTCCATTCGGGATATAGGTGGCTACACCTTC.

V is TRBV11-3 and J is TRBJ2-1, with 9 bases aligning to TRBD2. V gave up 5 bases and J gave up 9 bases; unmatched junction bases: 14. CDR3 size: 16 residues. Germline V gene data show CDR1 as SGHNT and CDR2 as YENEEA. The CDR3 bases are TGTGCCAGCAGCACCCTGGGGGCGGCGGGGGGGTCTGAGCAGTTCTTC. Translating it yields CASSTLGAAGGSEQFF.

V and J are TRBV19 and TRBJ1-6; D ambiguous. V was cut by 4 bases and J by 7 bases, with 8 bases left in between. The CDR3 is made up of 13 amino acids. Germline CDR1 is LNHDA and CDR2 is SQIVND (reference sequence). DNA for the CDR3: TGTGCCAGTAGTAGGACTGAGAATTCACCCCTCCACTTT. It translates to CASSRTENSPLHF.

J is TRBJ2-2 and V is TRBV7-3, with 9 bases matching TRBD1. The V and J ends lost 3 bases and 5 bases, in that order; junction bases with no gene match: 4. Germline V lookup: CDR1 SGHTA, CDR2 FQGTGA. The CDR3 has 15 residues. In DNA form, the CDR3 reads TGTGCCAGCAGCTTTGGGACAGGGAGGACCGGGGAGCTGTTTTTT. Residues: CASSFGTGRTGELFF.

The J gene is TRBJ2-5, the V gene TRBV12-5; 7 bases are a match to TRBD2. The DNA end is a closer match to TRBJ2-7, so the J assignment may be wrong. CDR1 LGHNT and CDR2 FRNRAP come from the germline V gene. The CDR3 has 16 residues. The CDR3 DNA follows: TGTGCTAGTGGTTTGGTACTAGGGACTATGTTATACGAGCAGTACTTC. It specifies CASGLVLGTMLYEQYF.

The chain recombines TRBV2 with TRBJ2-3, with TRBD2 as a possible D gene (6 bases). The CDR3 is 13 amino acids. Germline V gives CDR1 SNHLY, CDR2 FYNNEI. Trimming pared 8 bases from V and 4 bases from J, leaving 13 bases between. CDR3 amino acids: CASRLSGADTQYF. The CDR3 bases are TGTGCCAGCCGCCTTTCGGGGGCAGATACGCAGTATTTT. The complete variable domain, with remaining parts taken from reference TRBV2 and TRBJ2-3, reads EPEVTQTPSHQVTQMGQEVILRCVPISNHLYFYWYRQILGQKVEFLVSFYNNEISEKSEIFDDQFSVERPDGSNFTLKIRSTKLEDSAMYFCASRLSGADTQYFGPGTRLTVL.

The chain links TRBV30 to TRBJ2-3, with D possibly being TRBD2 (6 bases). CDR1 is GTSNPN, CDR2 SVGIG, per germline (reference sequence). V lost 7 bases, J lost 0 bases, and 8 bases lay in between. CDR3 length: 12 amino acids. The CDR3 coding sequence is TGTGCCTCCGCGGGGAGCACAGATACGCAGTATTTT. This sequence encodes CASAGSTDTQYF.

The chain combines TRBV6-5 with TRBJ2-1; 7 nucleotides line up with TRBD1. J was trimmed by 4 bases and V by 5 bases; bases with no gene match: 8. Germline V gene lookup returns CDR1 MNHEY and CDR2 SVGAGI. The CDR3 consists of 15 residues. The CDR3, as DNA: TGTGCCAGCAGTCCTTGGACAGGTCCATACAATGAGCAGTTCTTC. Translation: CASSPWTGPYNEQFF.

The chain joins TRBV19 to TRBJ2-3; the D gene is possibly TRBD1 (5 bases). The CDR3 is made up of 13 amino acids. Germline V CDR1 and CDR2: LNHDA, SQIVND (reference sequence). V was pared by 5 bases and J by 5 bases, with 11 bases between. The CDR3 DNA reads as TGTGCCAGTAGTGTGCAGGGTATAGATACGCAGTATTTT. Its translation: CASSVQGIDTQYF.

This clone was picked up one time. This rearrangement joins TRBV5-1 to TRBJ2-5, with 8 bases fitting TRBD2. The ends lost 3 bases at V and 4 bases at J; junction bases unmatched: 2. The length of the CDR3 is 13 residues. Germline V lookup: CDR1 SGHRS, CDR2 YFSETQ. The CDR3 sequence is CASSSSGGETQYF. CDR3 nucleotide sequence: TGCGCCAGCAGCTCAAGCGGGGGAGAGACCCAGTACTTC.

This clone was found a few times. The gene calls are TRBV6-4 and TRBJ2-7; 10 bases fit TRBD1. In germline, CDR1 is MRHNA, CDR2 SNTAGT. This CDR3 comprises 14 residues. Losses at the gene ends were 2 bases for V and 5 bases for J; bases not matched to a gene: 3. CDR3 coding DNA: TGTGCCAGCAGTGACCGACAGGGGGCCGACGAGCAGTACTTC. Amino acids: CASSDRQGADEQYF.

In regard to this clone: At one end, the junction sequence differs from germline, possibly due to a read error. The rearrangement joins TRBV5-6 to TRBJ1-2; D is ambiguous. The CDR3 totals 12 residues. The germline V gene has CDR1 SGHDT and CDR2 YYEEEE. The CDR3 DNA is TGTGCCAGCAGCTTGGATCTATCGGGGTTTCTATTC. Its translation: CASSLDLSGFLF.

The chain is built from TRBV7-9 and TRBJ1-2, with TRBD1 matching 7 bases. This CDR3 is 16 amino acids long. V was clipped by 4 bases and J by 1 base; unmatched bases: 9. In germline, CDR1 is SEHNR, CDR2 FQNEAQ (reference sequence). The CDR3 is CASSSVETGFNYGYTF. The CDR3 DNA reads as TGTGCCAGCAGCTCGGTTGAGACAGGGTTTAACTATGGCTACACCTTC. Full variable domain (missing parts from reference TRBV7-9 and TRBJ1-2): DTGVSQNPRHKITKRGQNVTFRCDPISEHNRLYWYRQTLGQGPEFLTYFQNEAQLEKSRLLSDRFSAERPKGSFSTLEIQRTEQGDSAMYLCASSSVETGFNYGYTFGSGTRLTVV.

The chain carries TRBV5-4 and TRBJ2-3; D may be TRBD1 (5 bases). V was cut by 4 bases and J by 7 bases, with 13 bases left in between. The V gene's germline CDR1 is SGHNT and CDR2 YYREEE (reference sequence). The CDR3 consists of 13 residues. The CDR3 DNA is TGTGCCAGCAGCCTACGGACACTACATACGCAGTATTTT. The encoded protein is CASSLRTLHTQYF.

Only one count was recorded for this clone. The genes are TRBV4-1 and TRBJ2-7, with D possibly being TRBD1 (6 bases). Germline assignment: CDR1 MGHRA and CDR2 YSYEKL. Trimming removed 0 bases from V and 6 bases from J, with 12 bases in between. This CDR3 region has 14 residues. The CDR3 DNA reads as TGCGCCAGCAGCCAAGATTTCAGGGGTTCCGAGCAGTACTTC. Amino acid sequence: CASSQDFRGSEQYF.

V gene TRBV19 combines with J gene TRBJ2-5, with D perhaps TRBD2 (5 bases). Trimming shortened V by 7 bases and J by 4 bases, and 10 bases separated the two germline ends. The germline gives CDR1 LNHDA, CDR2 SQIVND (reference sequence). The CDR3 sequence is 12 residues long. The CDR3: CASKGEVETQYF. The CDR3 nucleotides are TGTGCCAGTAAGGGAGAGGTAGAGACCCAGTACTTC.

This clone has a handful of counts. The chain couples TRBV12-5 to TRBJ1-5; a weak D match, TRBD1 (5 bases). Trimming removed 6 bases at V and 1 base at J, with 10 bases between. Germline V CDR1 and CDR2: LGHNT, FRNRAP. The CDR3 sequence is 14 residues long. DNA for the CDR3: TGTGCTAGTGGGGATGGGGGGAGCAATCAGCCCCAGCATTTT. As protein: CASGDGGSNQPQHF.